The TCR beta chain described here comes from a study of response to subunit inactivated influenza vaccine. This CDR3 is built from 14 residues. Germline lookup yields CDR1 SGHRS and CDR2 YFSETQ. Trimming pared 4 bases from V and 6 bases from J, leaving 13 bases between. Whole-study findings and limits: The authors suggested that few new T cells are recruited per seasonal influenza vaccination.

As to this clonotype: Its antigen is unknown.

TCRdb reprocessed the RT-PCR reads via MiXCR and lists one record per CDR3 protein. This sample carries about 700,000 distinct CDR3 sequences, about 15% of them seen once, and the ten largest clones take 5.5% to 8%. The TCR comes from a man between 50 and 59 years old who received an inactivated influenza vaccine. The chain carries TRBV5-1 and TRBJ1-4, with a possible D match to TRBD1 (6 bases). The sequences come from PBMCs from blood, collected approximately 15 days before vaccination. CDR3 sequence: CASSRGGADEKLFF. CDR3 coding DNA: TGCGCCAGCAGCAGGGGGGGCGCTGATGAAAAACTGTTTTTT.